This T cell receptor beta chain was captured by sequencing in a study of cytomegalovirus exposure and HLA in healthy donors. Study-wide points: Data from an earlier analysis indicated that most TCR beta V segments were productive either about 87% or about 30% of the time. Some public TCRs appeared in many individuals, while most sequences were rare.

PCR amplification relied on 60 Vbeta primers (plus 13 Jbeta primers). Original processing notes: In a later analysis, of tens of millions of unique beta chains, about 12 million appeared in at least two donors. The assay was immunoSEQ multiplex PCR, and TCRdb's table has in-frame clones only and misses some. V and J calls and clone size come straight from that table; D and trimming were deduced from the DNA. The table lists under 200,000 clones, roughly 80% of them singletons. Points on this clone: No antigen is known for it.

The V gene's germline CDR1 is SNHLY and CDR2 FYNNEI. This CDR3 is 14 amino acids long. The TCR comes from a man in his fifties or sixties in good health and CMV-seropositive. Material for sequencing was PBMCs. This chain links TRBV2 with TRBJ2-5; a possible D gene is TRBD2 (6 bases). The DNA end lines up better with TRBJ2-7; the J call may be wrong. The CDR3 is CATEGTPSSYEQYF. DNA for the CDR3: TGTGCCACGGAGGGGACCCCCAGCTCCTACGAGCAGTACTTC.